This T cell receptor delta chain appears in the sequencing data of a study of gamma delta lymphoproliferative disorders and STAT genes. The wider study: The EuroClonality-NGS protocol was used to prepare delta libraries.

The CDR3 covers 18 residues. CDR1 is GEAIGNYY, CDR2 EKD, per germline. TCRdb processed the multiplex PCR reads again with the CATT caller. The sample lists approximately 4,000 delta-chain clones; 1% were seen once. Remarks on this clone: For this DNA, TCRdb reports the protein of a much larger clone, which diverges at residue 16, most likely from a read error; the protein presented here is translated directly from the DNA.

The receptor sequences were amplified from genomic DNA of peripheral blood mononuclear cells. The receptor comes from a human donor in good health. V and J are TRDV2 and TRDJ3, with 7 bases matching TRDD3. The source material was blood. The CDR3 spells CACDTVLGGTWDTRQVFF. CDR3 DNA: TGTGCCTGTGACACCGTGCTGGGGGGGACCTGGGACACCCGACAGGTGTTTTTC.